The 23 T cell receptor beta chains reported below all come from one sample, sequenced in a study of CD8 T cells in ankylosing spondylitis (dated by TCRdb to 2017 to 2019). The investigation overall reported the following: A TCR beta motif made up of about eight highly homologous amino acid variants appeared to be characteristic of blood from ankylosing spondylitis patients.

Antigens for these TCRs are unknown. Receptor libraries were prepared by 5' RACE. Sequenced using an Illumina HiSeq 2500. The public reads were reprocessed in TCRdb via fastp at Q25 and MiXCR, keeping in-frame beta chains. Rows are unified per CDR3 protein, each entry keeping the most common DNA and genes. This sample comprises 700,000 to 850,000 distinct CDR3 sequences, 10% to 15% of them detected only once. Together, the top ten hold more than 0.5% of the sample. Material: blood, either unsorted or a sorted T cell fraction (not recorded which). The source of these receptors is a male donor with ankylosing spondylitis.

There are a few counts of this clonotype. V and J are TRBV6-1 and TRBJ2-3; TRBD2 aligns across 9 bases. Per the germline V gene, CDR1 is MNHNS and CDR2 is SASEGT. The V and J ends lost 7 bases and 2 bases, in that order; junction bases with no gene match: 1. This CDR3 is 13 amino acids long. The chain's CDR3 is CASTSGITDTQYF. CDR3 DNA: TGTGCCAGCACTAGCGGGATCACAGATACGCAGTATTTT.

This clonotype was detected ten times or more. The CDR3 sequence is CASSLPKGGAQYF. CDR3 DNA sequence: TGTGCCAGCAGCTTACCCAAAGGGGGGGCGCAGTATTTT. The chain has TRBV7-2 and TRBJ2-3; a possible D gene is TRBD2 (7 bases). The CDR3 length is 13 residues. CDR1 and CDR2 (germline): SGHTA, FQGNSA. Deletions cut 2 bases from V and 10 bases from J, with 13 bases between.

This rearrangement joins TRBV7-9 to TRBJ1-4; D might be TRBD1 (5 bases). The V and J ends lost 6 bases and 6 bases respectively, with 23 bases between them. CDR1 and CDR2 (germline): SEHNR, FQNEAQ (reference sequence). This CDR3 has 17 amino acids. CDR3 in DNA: TGTGCCAGCAGATCGACGGGATTTCCAAGGGGTGATGAAAAACTGTTTTTT. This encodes CASRSTGFPRGDEKLFF.

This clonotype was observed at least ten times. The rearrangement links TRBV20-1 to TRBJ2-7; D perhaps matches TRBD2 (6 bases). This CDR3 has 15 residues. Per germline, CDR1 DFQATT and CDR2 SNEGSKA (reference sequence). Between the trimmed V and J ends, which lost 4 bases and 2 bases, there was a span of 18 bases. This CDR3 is CSAMGTGTVTYEQYF. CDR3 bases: TGCAGTGCTATGGGAACCGGGACTGTAACCTACGAGCAGTACTTC.

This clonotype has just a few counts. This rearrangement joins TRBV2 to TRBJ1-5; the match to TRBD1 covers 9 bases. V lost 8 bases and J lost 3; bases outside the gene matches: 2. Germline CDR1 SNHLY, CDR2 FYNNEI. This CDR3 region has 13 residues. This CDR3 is CASRTGVNQPQHF. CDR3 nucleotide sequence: TGTGCCAGCCGGACAGGGGTCAATCAGCCCCAGCATTTT.

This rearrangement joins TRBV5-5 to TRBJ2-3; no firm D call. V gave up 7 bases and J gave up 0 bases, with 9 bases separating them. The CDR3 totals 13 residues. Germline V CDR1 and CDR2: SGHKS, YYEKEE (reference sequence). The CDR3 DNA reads TGTGCCAGCGGCAAAAAAAGCACAGATACGCAGTATTTT. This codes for CASGKKSTDTQYF.

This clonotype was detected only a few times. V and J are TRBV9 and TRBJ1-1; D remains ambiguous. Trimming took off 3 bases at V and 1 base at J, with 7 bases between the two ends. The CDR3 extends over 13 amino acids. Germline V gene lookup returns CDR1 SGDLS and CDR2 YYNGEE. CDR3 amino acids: CASSAHENTEAFF. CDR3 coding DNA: TGTGCCAGCAGCGCGCATGAGAACACTGAAGCTTTCTTT.

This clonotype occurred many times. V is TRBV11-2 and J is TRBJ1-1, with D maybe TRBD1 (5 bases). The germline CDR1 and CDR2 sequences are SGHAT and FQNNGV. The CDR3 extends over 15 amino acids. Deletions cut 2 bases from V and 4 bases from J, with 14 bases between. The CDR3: CASSLLTLGGTEAFF. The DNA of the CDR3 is TGTGCCAGCAGCTTATTAACCCTGGGGGGCACTGAAGCTTTCTTT.

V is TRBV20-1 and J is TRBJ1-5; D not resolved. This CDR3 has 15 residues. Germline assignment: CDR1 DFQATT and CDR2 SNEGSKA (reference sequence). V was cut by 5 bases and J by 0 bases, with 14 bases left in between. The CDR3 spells CSAGDVRISNQPQHF. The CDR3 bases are TGCAGTGCTGGGGATGTCCGGATTAGCAATCAGCCCCAGCATTTT.

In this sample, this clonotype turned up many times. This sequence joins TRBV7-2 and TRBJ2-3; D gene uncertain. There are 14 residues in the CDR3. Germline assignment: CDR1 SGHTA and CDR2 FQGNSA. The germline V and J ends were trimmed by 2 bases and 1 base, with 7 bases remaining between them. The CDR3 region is CASSLLTGTDTQYF. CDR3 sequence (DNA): TGTGCCAGCAGCTTATTAACTGGCACAGATACGCAGTATTTT.

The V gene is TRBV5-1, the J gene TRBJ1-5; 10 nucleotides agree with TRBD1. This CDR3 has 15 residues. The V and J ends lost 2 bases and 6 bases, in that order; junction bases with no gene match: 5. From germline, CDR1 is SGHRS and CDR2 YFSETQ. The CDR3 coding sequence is TGCGCCAGCAGCTTCGGGACAGGGGTTGGTCAGCCCCAGCATTTT. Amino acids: CASSFGTGVGQPQHF.

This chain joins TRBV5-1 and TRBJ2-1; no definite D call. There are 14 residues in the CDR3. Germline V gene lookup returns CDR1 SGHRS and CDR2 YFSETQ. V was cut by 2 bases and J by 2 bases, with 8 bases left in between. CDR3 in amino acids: CASSFQATYNEQFF. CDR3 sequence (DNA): TGCGCCAGCAGCTTTCAGGCTACCTACAATGAGCAGTTCTTC.

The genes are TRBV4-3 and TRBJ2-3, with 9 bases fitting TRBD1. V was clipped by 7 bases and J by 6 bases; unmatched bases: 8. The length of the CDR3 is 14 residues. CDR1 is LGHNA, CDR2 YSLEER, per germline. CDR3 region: CASNDRGKGDTQYF. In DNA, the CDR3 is TGCGCCAGCAACGACAGGGGGAAAGGGGATACGCAGTATTTT.

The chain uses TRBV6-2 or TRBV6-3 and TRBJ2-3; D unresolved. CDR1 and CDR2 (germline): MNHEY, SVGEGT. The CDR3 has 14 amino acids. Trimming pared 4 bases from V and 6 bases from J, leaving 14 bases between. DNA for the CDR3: TGTGCCAGCAGTTCTCGGCAGATTCAGGATACGCAGTATTTT. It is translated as CASSSRQIQDTQYF.

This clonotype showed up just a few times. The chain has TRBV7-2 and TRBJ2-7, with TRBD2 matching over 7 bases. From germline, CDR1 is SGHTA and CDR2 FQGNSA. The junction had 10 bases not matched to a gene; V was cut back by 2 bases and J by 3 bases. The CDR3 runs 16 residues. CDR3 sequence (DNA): TGTGCCAGCAGCTTATTATCCAGCGGGATGGACTACGAGCAGTACTTC. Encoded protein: CASSLLSSGMDYEQYF. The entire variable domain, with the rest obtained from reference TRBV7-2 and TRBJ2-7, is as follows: GAGVSQSPSNKVTEKGKDVELRCDPISGHTALYWYRQSLGQGLEFLIYFQGNSAPDKSGLPSDRFSAERTGGSVSTLTIQRTQQEDSAVYLCASSLLSSGMDYEQYFGPGTRLTVT.

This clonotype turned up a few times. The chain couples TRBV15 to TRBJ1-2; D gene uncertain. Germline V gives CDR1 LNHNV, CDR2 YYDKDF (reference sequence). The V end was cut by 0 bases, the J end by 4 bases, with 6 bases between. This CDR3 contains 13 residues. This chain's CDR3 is CATSRDFSYGYTF. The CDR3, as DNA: TGTGCCACCAGCAGAGATTTTAGCTATGGCTACACCTTC.

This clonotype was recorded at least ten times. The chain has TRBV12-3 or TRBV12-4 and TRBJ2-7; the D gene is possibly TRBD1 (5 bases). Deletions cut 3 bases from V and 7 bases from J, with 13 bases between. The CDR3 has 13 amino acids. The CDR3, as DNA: TGTGCCAGCAGTTTCTCAGGGCCTCGAGAGCAGTACTTC. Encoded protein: CASSFSGPREQYF.

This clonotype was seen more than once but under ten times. The CDR3 bases are TGTGCCACCAGTGACCCGGGCCACAATGAGCAGTTCTTC. Encoded protein: CATSDPGHNEQFF. The V gene is TRBV24-1, the J gene TRBJ2-1; D not resolved. Germline V gene lookup returns CDR1 KGHDR and CDR2 SFDVKD. Trimming left V 4 bases short and J 5 bases short, with 8 bases between. The CDR3 spans 13 residues.

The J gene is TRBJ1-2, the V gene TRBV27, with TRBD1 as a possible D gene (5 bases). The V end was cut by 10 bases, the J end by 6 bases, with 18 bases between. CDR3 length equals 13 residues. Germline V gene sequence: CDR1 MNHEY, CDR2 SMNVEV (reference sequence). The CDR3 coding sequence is TGTGCCACCAAACTTAGGGGAGTTCATGGCTACACCTTC. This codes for CATKLRGVHGYTF.

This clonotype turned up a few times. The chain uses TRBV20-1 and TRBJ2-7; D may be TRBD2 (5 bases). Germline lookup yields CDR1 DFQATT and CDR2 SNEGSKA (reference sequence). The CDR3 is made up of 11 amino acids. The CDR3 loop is CNPSKGVGQYF. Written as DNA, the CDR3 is TGCAATCCGTCGAAGGGAGTCGGGCAGTACTTC.

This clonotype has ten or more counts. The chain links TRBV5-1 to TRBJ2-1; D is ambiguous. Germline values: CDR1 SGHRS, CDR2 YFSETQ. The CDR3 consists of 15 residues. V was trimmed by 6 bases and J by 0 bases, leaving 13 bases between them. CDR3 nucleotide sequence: TGCGCCAGCACTTCTTCCCCGAGCTCCTACAATGAGCAGTTCTTC. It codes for CASTSSPSSYNEQFF.

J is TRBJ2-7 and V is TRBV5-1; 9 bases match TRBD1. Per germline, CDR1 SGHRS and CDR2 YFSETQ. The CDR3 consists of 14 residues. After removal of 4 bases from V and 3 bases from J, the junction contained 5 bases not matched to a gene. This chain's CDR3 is CASSGTGRIYEQYF. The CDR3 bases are TGCGCCAGCAGCGGGACAGGGAGGATCTACGAGCAGTACTTC.

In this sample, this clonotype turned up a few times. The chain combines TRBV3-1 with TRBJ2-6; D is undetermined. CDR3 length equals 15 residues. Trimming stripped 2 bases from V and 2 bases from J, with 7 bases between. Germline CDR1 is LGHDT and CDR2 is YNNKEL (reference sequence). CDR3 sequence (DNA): TGTGCCAGCAGCCAACGCCTACCTGGGGCCAACGTCCTGACTTTC. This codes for CASSQRLPGANVLTF.